The sequence of this T cell receptor beta chain was determined in a study of blood T cell repertoires in COVID-19. Study details: T cells, B-cell-depleted T cells, or PBMCs provided the cDNA or gDNA that served as material.

In the study's own analysis: Amplification from reference gene primers served as the basis for estimated nucleated cell counts. Sequencing was performed with immunoSEQ multiplex PCR; in TCRdb, only in-frame clones are kept and a portion is missing. V, J and clone size are taken as reported in that table, and D and trimming were inferred from the DNA itself. The table has 150,000 to 200,000 clones, approximately 90% seen once; the top ten hold about 9.4%. While infection was still active, Seattle patients were enrolled and then followed longitudinally. V dropped 0 bases and J dropped 9; count of bases not matched to a gene: 7. The CDR3 extends over 16 amino acids. The V gene's germline CDR1 is MNHEY and CDR2 SVGAGI.

The chain is built from TRBV6-5 and TRBJ1-6; 8 bases line up with TRBD1. The sequenced sample was peripheral blood. The TCR was taken from a woman in her seventies with COVID-19, enrolled during active disease. CDR3 nucleotides: TGTGCCAGCAGTTACTCGATAGGGCAGGGGGCTTCACCCCTCCACTTT. It codes for CASSYSIGQGASPLHF.